This TCR beta chain came from a study of vaccination effects on CD4 cells after COVID-19 (dated 2022 in TCRdb). As for the study more broadly: Each participant received two doses of an mRNA SARS-CoV-2 vaccine, either BNT162b2 or mRNA-1273. SARS-CoV-2 spike-specific CD4+ TCR repertoires from before and after mRNA vaccination were compared in COVID-19 convalescent patients and in infection-naive vaccine recipients. The full study included over 8 COVID-19 convalescent patients and a handful of SARS-CoV-2-naive healthy vaccine recipients. Cultures from other donors in the study were sequenced with the Oncomine TCR Beta short-read assay on an Illumina iSeq 100.

The investigation overall reported the following: In healthy vaccine recipients, vaccine-induced clones were almost all SARS-CoV-2 mono-reactive, with only 1 of 255 cross-reactive with common cold coronaviruses. The study was limited by a small number of convalescent patients and lacked early post-infection timepoints. Both infection-induced and vaccine-induced clones contracted markedly at late post-vaccination timepoints, which is consistent with waning T cell responses.

In the ViraFEST assay, PBMC were stimulated with viral peptide pools, and antigen-specific CD4+ T cell clonotypes were then identified by expansion using TCR sequencing. After about 9 days of culture, CD4+ T cells were isolated with the EasySep CD4+ T cell isolation kit. The absence of prior SARS-CoV-2 infection in healthy vaccine recipients was confirmed by negative nucleocapsid antibodies before and after vaccination. Each well held 1.5 million to 2 million PBMC cultured in IMDM containing approximately 5.3% human AB serum, around 9.3 IU/ml IL-2 and gentamicin, along with roughly 10 ug/ml peptides. On days 3 and 7, half of the culture medium was replaced with fresh IL-2-containing medium. Unless otherwise noted, each peptide stimulation condition was cultured in triplicate wells. PBMC were separated from whole blood using Ficoll-Paque Plus gradient centrifugation and were then either cryopreserved at -140C or used fresh. The spike proteins of SARS-CoV-2 and of the common cold coronaviruses HCoV-NL63, HCoV-OC43 and HCoV-229E were spanned by overlapping peptide pools. The QIAamp micro DNA kit was used to extract genomic DNA from the cultured CD4+ T cells.

Library preparation employed the immunoSEQ multiplex PCR assay. DNA from the cultured and isolated CD4+ T cells underwent TCR beta CDR3 sequencing. The paper's data handling went like this. Non-productive TCR sequences were removed, reads were trimmed to the CDR3 region, and CDR3s of at least 7 amino acids were retained. Antigen-specific clonotypes were identified using the MANAFEST web app by comparison of expansion in peptide wells against reference cultures. To count as positive, a clone had to show expansion at FDR<0.05 compared with the reference and with all other wells, an odds ratio above 5, and a frequency above 0.1% in two replicate wells. A clonotype was called cross-reactive if it was significantly expanded both in SARS-CoV-2 spike wells and in at least one common cold coronavirus spike condition. Levenshtein distance calculated with the stringdist R package was used to assess CDR3 similarity, and unrooted trees were constructed with ape in R 3.6.1. TCRdb provides this immuneACCESS table in a form limited to in-frame rearrangements. Some clones are lacking; in checked studies, under half of them reflect an unresolved V gene, and why the rest are absent is not known. The V and J calls and clone size were taken over from that table, and D and trimming were inferred from the DNA. The sample records over 60,000 clones, more than 70% of which are singletons. Of the sample, 2.8% is held by the ten largest clones.

As for this clone: The specificity of this receptor is unknown. No much larger clonotype is one base removed from it; base qualities were not supplied.

Here the sequenced sample was CD4+ T cells from PBMCs cultured with HCoV-NL63 spike peptides, taken before COVID-19 vaccination. The cell subset or site label corresponds to: HCoV-NL63 spike overlapping peptide pool stimulation. The TCR sequence derives from a human donor who received a COVID-19 vaccine.

The CDR3 is CASSRRDFYGYTF. The DNA sequence reads TGTGCCAGCAGCCGGCGAGATTTCTATGGCTACACCTTC. The sequence links TRBV3-1 (or the pseudogene TRBV3-2) to TRBJ1-2; the D gene identity is not certain. V sheds 4 bases and J sheds 4 bases, leaving 10 bases between their ends. From the germline V gene (reference sequence), CDR1 is LGHDT and CDR2 is YNNKEL. The CDR3 covers 13 residues, taking in both the cysteine and the phenylalanine. The only DNA kept is the CDR3, 39 bases in frame from the first base.